The clone carrying this T cell receptor (beta chain) was found many times. Its cognate antigen is unknown. V gave up 4 bases and J gave up 4 bases; unmatched junction bases: 9. Germline-derived CDR1 and CDR2 are SQVTM and ANQGSEA. This CDR3 comprises 15 residues. TCRdb re-called the 5' RACE reads with MiXCR, one entry per CDR3 protein. The sample has some 710,000 distinct CDR3 sequences, 5.5% to 6.5% seen once. The data originate from a study of identical twins. Findings of the study overall: With beta out-of-frame sequences, excess sharing by twins was weaker.

This receptor was obtained from a man aged 18 to 35 in good health. This rearrangement joins TRBV29-1 to TRBJ1-4; TRBD1 aligns across 7 bases. Sequencing was carried out using naive T cells sorted from blood. CDR3 in amino acids: CSVAGRGDINEKLFF. The CDR3, as DNA: TGCAGCGTTGCCGGCAGGGGGGACATTAATGAAAAACTGTTTTTT.